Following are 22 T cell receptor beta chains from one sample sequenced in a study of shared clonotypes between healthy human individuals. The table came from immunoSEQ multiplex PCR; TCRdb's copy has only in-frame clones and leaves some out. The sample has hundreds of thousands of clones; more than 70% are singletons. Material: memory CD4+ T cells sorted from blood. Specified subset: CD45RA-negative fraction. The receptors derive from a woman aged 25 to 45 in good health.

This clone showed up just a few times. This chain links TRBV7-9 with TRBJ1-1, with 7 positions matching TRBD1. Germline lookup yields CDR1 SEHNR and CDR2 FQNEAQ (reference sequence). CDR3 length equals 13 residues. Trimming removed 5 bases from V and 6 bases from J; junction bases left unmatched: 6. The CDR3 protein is CASSATGRPEAFF. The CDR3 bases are TGTGCCAGCAGCGCGACAGGGAGACCTGAAGCTTTCTTT.

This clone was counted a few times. CDR3 sequence reads: CASHTGTYGYTF. CDR3 sequence (DNA): TGTGCCAGCCATACAGGTACCTATGGCTACACCTTC. This sequence joins TRBV28 and TRBJ1-2; D perhaps matches TRBD1 (5 bases). V lost 8 bases to trimming and J lost 4 bases, with 11 bases between them. Germline loops: CDR1 MDHEN, CDR2 SYDVKM. There are 12 residues in the CDR3.

Here the CDR3 DNA reads TGTGCCAGCTCAAAGTACAGCTCCTACAATGAGCAGTTCTTC. This translates into CASSKYSSYNEQFF. This chain links TRBV18 with TRBJ2-1; D gene ambiguous. The V gene's germline CDR1 is KGHSH and CDR2 LQKENI. V was cut by 5 bases and J by 0 bases, with 8 bases left in between. The CDR3 has 14 residues.

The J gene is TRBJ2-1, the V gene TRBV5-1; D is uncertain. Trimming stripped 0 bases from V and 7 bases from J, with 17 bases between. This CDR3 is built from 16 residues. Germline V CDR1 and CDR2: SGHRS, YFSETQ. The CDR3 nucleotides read TGCGCCAGCAGCTTGGGCCCGAACGGCAGTGGGAATGAGCAGTTCTTC. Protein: CASSLGPNGSGNEQFF.

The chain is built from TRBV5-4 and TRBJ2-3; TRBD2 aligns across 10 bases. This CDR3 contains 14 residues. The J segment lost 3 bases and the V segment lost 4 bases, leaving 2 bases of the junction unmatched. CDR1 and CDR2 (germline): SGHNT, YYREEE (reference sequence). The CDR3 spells CASSGGLATDTQYF. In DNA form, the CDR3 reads TGTGCCAGCAGCGGGGGACTAGCGACAGATACGCAGTATTTT. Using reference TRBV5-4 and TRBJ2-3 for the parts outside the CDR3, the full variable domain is ETGVTQSPTHLIKTRGQQVTLRCSSQSGHNTVSWYQQALGQGPQFIFQYYREEENGRGNFPPRFSGLQFPNYSSELNVNALELDDSALYLCASSGGLATDTQYFGPGTRLTVL.

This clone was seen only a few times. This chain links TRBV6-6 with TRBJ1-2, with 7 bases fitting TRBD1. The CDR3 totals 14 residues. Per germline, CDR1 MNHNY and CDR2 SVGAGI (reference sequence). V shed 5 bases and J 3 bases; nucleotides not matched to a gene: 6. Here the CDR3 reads CASSKTGTHYGYTF. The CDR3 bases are TGTGCCAGCAGTAAGACAGGGACTCACTATGGCTACACCTTC.

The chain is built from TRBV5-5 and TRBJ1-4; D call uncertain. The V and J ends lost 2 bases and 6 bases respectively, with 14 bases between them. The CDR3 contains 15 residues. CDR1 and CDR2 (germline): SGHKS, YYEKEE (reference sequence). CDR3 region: CASSFQEGLYEKLFF. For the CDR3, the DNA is TGTGCCAGCAGCTTCCAGGAGGGCCTCTATGAAAAACTGTTTTTT.

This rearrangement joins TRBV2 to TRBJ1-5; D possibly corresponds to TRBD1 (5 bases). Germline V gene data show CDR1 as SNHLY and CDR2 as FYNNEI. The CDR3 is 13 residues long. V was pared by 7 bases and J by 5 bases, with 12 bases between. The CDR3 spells CASNWGEDQPQHF. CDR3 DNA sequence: TGTGCCAGCAATTGGGGGGAGGATCAGCCCCAGCATTTT.

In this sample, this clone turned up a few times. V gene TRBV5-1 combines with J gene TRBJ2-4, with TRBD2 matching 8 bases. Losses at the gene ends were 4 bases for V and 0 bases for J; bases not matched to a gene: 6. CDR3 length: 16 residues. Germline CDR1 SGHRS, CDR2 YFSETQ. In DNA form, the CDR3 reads TGCGCCAGCAGCCCCTCGGCGGGAGGAGCCAAAAACATTCAGTACTTC. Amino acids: CASSPSAGGAKNIQYF.

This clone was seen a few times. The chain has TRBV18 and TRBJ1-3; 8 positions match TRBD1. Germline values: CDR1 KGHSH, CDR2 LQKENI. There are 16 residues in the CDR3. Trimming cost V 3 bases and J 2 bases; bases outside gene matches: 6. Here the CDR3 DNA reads TGTGCCAGCTCACCGCGGACAGGGCAAACTGGAAACACCATATATTTT. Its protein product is CASSPRTGQTGNTIYF.

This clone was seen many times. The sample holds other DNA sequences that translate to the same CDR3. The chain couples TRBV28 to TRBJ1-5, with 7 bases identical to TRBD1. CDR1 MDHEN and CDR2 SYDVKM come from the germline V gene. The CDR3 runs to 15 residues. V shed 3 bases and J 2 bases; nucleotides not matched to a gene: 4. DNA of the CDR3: TGTGCCAGCAGTTTTACAGGGGCTCGCAATCAGCCCCAGCATTTT. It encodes CASSFTGARNQPQHF.

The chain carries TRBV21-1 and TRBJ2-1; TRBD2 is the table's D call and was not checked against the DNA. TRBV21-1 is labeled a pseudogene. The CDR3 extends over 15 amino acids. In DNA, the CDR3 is TGTGCCAGCAGCAAAGGAACGAGCTCCTACAATGAGCAGTTCTTC. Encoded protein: CASSKGTSSYNEQFF.

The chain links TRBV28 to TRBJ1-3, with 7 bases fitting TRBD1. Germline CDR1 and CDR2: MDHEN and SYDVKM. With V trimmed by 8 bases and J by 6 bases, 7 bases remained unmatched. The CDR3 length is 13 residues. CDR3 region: CASVTGQENTIYF. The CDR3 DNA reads TGTGCCAGCGTGACAGGGCAGGAAAACACCATATATTTT.

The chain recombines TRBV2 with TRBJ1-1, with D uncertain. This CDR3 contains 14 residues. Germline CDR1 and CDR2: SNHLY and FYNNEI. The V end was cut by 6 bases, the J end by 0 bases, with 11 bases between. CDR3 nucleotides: TGTGCCAGCAGGCGGTCCCTAATGAACACTGAAGCTTTCTTT. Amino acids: CASRRSLMNTEAFF.

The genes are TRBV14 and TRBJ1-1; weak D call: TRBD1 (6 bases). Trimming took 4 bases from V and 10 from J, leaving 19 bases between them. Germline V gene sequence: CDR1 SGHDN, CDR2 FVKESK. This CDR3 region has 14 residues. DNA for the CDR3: TGTGCCAGCAGCCTCACCGGACAGCTCAGAGGAGCTTTCTTT. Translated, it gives CASSLTGQLRGAFF.

CDR3 protein: CASSYGDRNQPQHF. The CDR3 DNA is TGTGCCAGCAGTTACGGGGACAGAAATCAGCCCCAGCATTTT. This rearrangement joins TRBV6-5 to TRBJ1-5, with 7 bases fitting TRBD1. V trimming: 2 bases; J trimming: 4 bases; junction bases outside the gene matches: 2. This CDR3 contains 14 residues. CDR1 MNHEY and CDR2 SVGAGI come from the germline V gene.

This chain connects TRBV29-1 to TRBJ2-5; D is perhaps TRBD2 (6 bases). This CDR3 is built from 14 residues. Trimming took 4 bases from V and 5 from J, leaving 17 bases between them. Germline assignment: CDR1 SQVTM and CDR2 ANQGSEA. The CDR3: CSVVWPRGGETQYF. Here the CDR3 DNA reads TGCAGCGTTGTCTGGCCGCGGGGAGGTGAGACCCAGTACTTC. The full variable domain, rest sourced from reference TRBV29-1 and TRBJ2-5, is SAVISQKPSRDICQRGTSLTIQCQVDSQVTMMFWYRQQPGQSLTLIATANQGSEATYESGFVIDKFPISRPNLTFSTLTVSNMSPEDSSIYLCSVVWPRGGETQYFGPGTRLLVL.

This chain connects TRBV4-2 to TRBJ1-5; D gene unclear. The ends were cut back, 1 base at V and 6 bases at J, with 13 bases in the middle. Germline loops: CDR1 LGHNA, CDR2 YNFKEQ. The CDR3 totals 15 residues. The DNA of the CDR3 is TGTGCCAGCAGCCAAGGTTTAAGATCGGGTCAGCCCCAGCATTTT. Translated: CASSQGLRSGQPQHF.

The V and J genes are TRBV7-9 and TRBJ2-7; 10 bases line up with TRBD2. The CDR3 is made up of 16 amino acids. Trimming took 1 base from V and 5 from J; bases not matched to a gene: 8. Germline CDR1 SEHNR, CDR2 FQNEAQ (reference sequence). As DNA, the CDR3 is TGTGCCAGCAGCTTAGGGTGGGCTAGCGGGAGCAACGAGCAGTACTTC. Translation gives CASSLGWASGSNEQYF.

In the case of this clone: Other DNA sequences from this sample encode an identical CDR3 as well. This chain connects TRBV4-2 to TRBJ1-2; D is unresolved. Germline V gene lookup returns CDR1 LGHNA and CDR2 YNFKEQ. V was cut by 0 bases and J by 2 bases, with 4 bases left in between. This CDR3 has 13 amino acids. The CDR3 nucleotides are TGTGCCAGCAGCCAAGATCAAAACTATGGCTACACCTTC. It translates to CASSQDQNYGYTF.

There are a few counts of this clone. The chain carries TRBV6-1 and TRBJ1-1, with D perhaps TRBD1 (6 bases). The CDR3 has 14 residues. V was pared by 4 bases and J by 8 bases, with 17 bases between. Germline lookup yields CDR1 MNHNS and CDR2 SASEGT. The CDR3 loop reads CASSARLRGTEAFF. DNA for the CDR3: TGTGCCAGCAGTGCCCGCCTCAGGGGCACGGAAGCTTTCTTT.

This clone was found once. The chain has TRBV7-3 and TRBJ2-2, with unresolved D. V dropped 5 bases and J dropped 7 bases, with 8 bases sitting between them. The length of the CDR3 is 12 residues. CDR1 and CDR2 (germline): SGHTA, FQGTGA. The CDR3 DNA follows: TGTGCCAGCAGCGCCACACTCGGGGAGCTGTTTTTT. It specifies CASSATLGELFF.